This T cell receptor beta chain was obtained from a study of beta chain features in type 1 diabetes. With 8 bases clipped from V and 8 bases from J, the junction kept 14 bases outside the gene matches. This CDR3 spans 15 amino acids. The V gene's germline CDR1 is MGHRA and CDR2 YSYEKL. Reverse transcription of all isolated RNA meant that expressed TCRB transcripts were sequenced. Clones were sequenced by immunoSEQ multiplex PCR, and TCRdb holds only the in-frame ones, with some missing. The table shows some 150,000 clones, with 11% occurring only once. V gene TRBV4-1 combines with J gene TRBJ2-1, with 8 bases matching TRBD1. The receptor comes from a man between 18 and 35 years old in good health. The sequenced sample consisted of central memory CD4+ T cells from blood. CDR3 loop: CASRPWAGGIYEQFF. The CDR3 nucleotides are TGCGCCAGCCGCCCTTGGGCAGGGGGCATCTATGAGCAGTTCTTC.